The 22 T cell receptor beta chains presented below share a single source sample, sequenced in a study of blood T cell repertoires in COVID-19. Assay: immunoSEQ multiplex PCR; the TCRdb copy retains only in-frame clones and omits some. This sample yields under 150,000 clones, of which 84% are seen a single time; 5.5% belongs to the top ten. Input material: PBMCs or T cells enriched from blood (not recorded which). These receptors all come from a man aged 35 to 55 with acute COVID-19.

The gene calls are TRBV30 and TRBJ1-6; weak D call: TRBD1 (5 bases). Per the germline V gene, CDR1 is GTSNPN and CDR2 is SVGIG (reference sequence). CDR3 size: 14 residues. Trimming removed 2 bases from V and 8 bases from J, with 13 bases in between. CDR3 protein: CAWSSRVGDSPLHF. CDR3 in DNA: TGTGCCTGGAGTTCCAGGGTTGGCGATTCACCCCTCCACTTT.

The J gene is TRBJ2-2, the V gene TRBV19; D might be TRBD2 (5 bases). CDR3 length: 12 residues. Germline CDR1 is LNHDA and CDR2 is SQIVND (reference sequence). Trimming removed 7 bases at V and 5 bases at J, with 8 bases between. CDR3 sequence (DNA): TGTGCCAGTACGGGGTGGACCGGGGAGCTGTTTTTT. Protein: CASTGWTGELFF.

CDR3 sequence: CASSLAGTLSYEQYF. CDR3 coding DNA: TGTGCCAGCAGCTTAGCGGGGACACTCTCCTACGAGCAGTACTTC. This chain links TRBV7-9 with TRBJ2-7, with D maybe TRBD1 (6 bases). Germline V lookup: CDR1 SEHNR, CDR2 FQNEAQ (reference sequence). Between the trimmed V and J ends, which lost 0 bases and 0 bases, there was a span of 9 bases. This CDR3 is 15 amino acids long. Supplemented by reference TRBV7-9 and TRBJ2-7, the full variable domain reads DTGVSQNPRHKITKRGQNVTFRCDPISEHNRLYWYRQTLGQGPEFLTYFQNEAQLEKSRLLSDRFSAERPKGSFSTLEIQRTEQGDSAMYLCASSLAGTLSYEQYFGPGTRLTVT.

The rearrangement uses TRBV9 and TRBJ1-2, with 10 bases that match TRBD1. Germline loops: CDR1 SGDLS, CDR2 YYNGEE. CDR3 length: 22 residues. The trim removed 2 bases at V and 6 bases at J, leaving 28 bases unmatched. In DNA, the CDR3 is TGTGCCAGCAGCGTTAAACCCGGACAGGGGGACACAGGGGGGTGGGCATCGGATGGCTACACCTTC. Amino acids: CASSVKPGQGDTGGWASDGYTF.

This clone has only one observation. The chain carries TRBV12-3 or TRBV12-4 and TRBJ1-2; D uncertain. The V end was cut by 2 bases, the J end by 4 bases, with 8 bases between. The CDR3 has 13 amino acids. The CDR3 nucleotides are TGTGCCAGCAGTTTAAGTACTCTCTATGGCTACACCTTC. Translated: CASSLSTLYGYTF.

This chain joins TRBV5-1 and TRBJ2-7; 11 bases fit TRBD2. The CDR3 extends over 16 amino acids. V dropped 1 base and J dropped 2; count of bases not matched to a gene: 5. Germline lookup yields CDR1 SGHRS and CDR2 YFSETQ. CDR3 region: CASSLQPSGRPYEQYF. Here the CDR3 DNA reads TGCGCCAGCAGCTTGCAACCTAGCGGGAGGCCCTACGAGCAGTACTTC.

The V gene is TRBV6-1, the J gene TRBJ2-7; 10 bases line up with TRBD1. The CDR3 extends over 14 amino acids. In germline, CDR1 is MNHNS, CDR2 SASEGT. Trimming cost V 3 bases and J 6 bases; bases outside gene matches: 5. This chain's CDR3 is CASSDSGQGGEQYF. CDR3 DNA sequence: TGTGCCAGCAGTGATAGTGGACAGGGGGGCGAGCAGTACTTC.

The chain is built from TRBV30 and TRBJ1-6, with 7 bases lining up with TRBD1. Germline V gives CDR1 GTSNPN, CDR2 SVGIG (reference sequence). V gave up 1 base and J gave up 9 bases; unmatched junction bases: 3. CDR3 length: 13 amino acids. In DNA, the CDR3 is TGTGCCTGGAGTGCAGGGACAGTTTCACCCCTCCACTTT. Amino acid sequence: CAWSAGTVSPLHF.

The table lists this clone with a count of one. This chain joins TRBV5-1 and TRBJ2-7; D might be TRBD2 (5 bases). Germline V gene sequence: CDR1 SGHRS, CDR2 YFSETQ. The CDR3 spans 15 residues. V was shortened by 1 base and J by 5 bases, with 16 bases between the two germline ends. The CDR3 DNA reads as TGCGCCAGCAGCTTGATGGGGATTAGCGCGGACGAGCAGTACTTC. Encoded protein: CASSLMGISADEQYF. The variable domain in full, with the rest retrieved from reference TRBV5-1 and TRBJ2-7, is KAGVTQTPRYLIKTRGQQVTLSCSPISGHRSVSWYQQTPGQGLQFLFEYFSETQRNKGNFPGRFSGRQFSNSRSEMNVSTLELGDSALYLCASSLMGISADEQYFGPGTRLTVT.

The V call is TRBV7-2, the J call TRBJ2-7, with a possible D match to TRBD1 (6 bases). The germline V and J ends were trimmed by 1 base and 3 bases, with 10 bases remaining between them. CDR3 length: 14 amino acids. Germline V gene data show CDR1 as SGHTA and CDR2 as FQGNSA. The CDR3 nucleotides are TGTGCCAGCAGCTTAGAACAGGGATACTACGAGCAGTACTTC. Amino acid sequence: CASSLEQGYYEQYF.

The CDR3: CASSFEGRGRTEAFF. The CDR3 coding sequence is TGCGCCAGCAGCTTTGAGGGCAGGGGGCGCACTGAAGCTTTCTTT. J is TRBJ1-1 and V is TRBV5-1; 8 positions agree with TRBD1. Germline trimming cut 2 bases from V and 4 bases from J; bases unmatched to any gene: 7. This CDR3 comprises 15 residues. Germline loops: CDR1 SGHRS, CDR2 YFSETQ.

V gene TRBV7-9 combines with J gene TRBJ1-2; 7 nucleotides line up with TRBD1. The V segment lost 5 bases and the J segment 8 bases; nucleotides outside the gene matches: 11. The germline gives CDR1 SEHNR, CDR2 FQNEAQ (reference sequence). The CDR3 consists of 14 residues. The CDR3 sequence: CASSLTDRDRGYTF. The CDR3 region has the DNA TGTGCCAGCAGCCTCACAGACCGGGACAGAGGCTACACCTTC.

The rearrangement uses TRBV6-1 and TRBJ2-2; 8 positions match TRBD2. The CDR3 is 16 amino acids. The J segment lost 6 bases and the V segment lost 3 bases, leaving 9 bases of the junction unmatched. Germline CDR1 is MNHNS and CDR2 is SASEGT. The CDR3 nucleotides read TGTGCCAGCAGTGAGGGGGTCGGGAGGGGATCCGGGGAGCTGTTTTTT. This encodes CASSEGVGRGSGELFF.

The chain links TRBV5-4 to TRBJ2-7; possible D gene TRBD2, 5 bases. The CDR3 length is 14 residues. The V end was cut by 4 bases, the J end by 1 base, with 12 bases between. From germline, CDR1 is SGHNT and CDR2 YYREEE (reference sequence). CDR3 sequence reads: CASSREKDSYEQYF. CDR3 DNA: TGTGCCAGCAGCAGGGAGAAGGATTCCTACGAGCAGTACTTC.

The J gene is TRBJ2-1, the V gene TRBV4-1; 11 bases align to TRBD2. CDR1 and CDR2 from the germline V gene are MGHRA and YSYEKL. The trim removed 1 base at V and 8 bases at J, leaving 22 bases unmatched. The length of the CDR3 is 21 residues. The DNA of the CDR3 is TGCGCCAGCAGCCAAGGGGATAGCGGTATTAGCGGGAGGGCCTCAGTCGATGAGCAGTTCTTC. Its translation is CASSQGDSGISGRASVDEQFF.

This sequence joins TRBV28 and TRBJ1-2; tentatively, D is TRBD1 (6 bases). With 3 bases removed from V and 2 bases from J, the gap between germline ends came to 13 bases. The germline CDR1 and CDR2 sequences are MDHEN and SYDVKM. This CDR3 region has 15 residues. CDR3 sequence (DNA): TGTGCCAGCAGTTTGGGGACACTGAACAACTATGGCTACACCTTC. The encoded protein is CASSLGTLNNYGYTF.

The rearrangement joins TRBV9 to TRBJ1-3; no clear D gene. This CDR3 comprises 15 residues. Per the germline V gene, CDR1 is SGDLS and CDR2 is YYNGEE. The V gene lost 1 base and the J gene lost 3 bases, with 11 bases spanning the gap. CDR3 DNA sequence: TGTGCCAGCAGCGTATCAGGTTCTCTTGGAAACACCATATATTTT. Protein: CASSVSGSLGNTIYF.

The CDR3 DNA reads TGTGCCAGCAGCTTTTCTAGCGGGGCAAGCTCCTACGAGCAGTACTTC. Translated: CASSFSSGASSYEQYF. The chain couples TRBV5-6 to TRBJ2-7; 9 nucleotides match TRBD2. The length of the CDR3 is 16 residues. Germline assignment: CDR1 SGHDT and CDR2 YYEEEE. With V trimmed by 2 bases and J by 0 bases, 6 bases remained unmatched.

J is TRBJ1-1 and V is TRBV6-5; weak D call: TRBD1 (6 bases). Per germline, CDR1 MNHEY and CDR2 SVGAGI. Trimming stripped 7 bases from V and 5 bases from J, with 14 bases between. The CDR3 is 13 residues long. Here the CDR3 DNA reads TGTGCCAGCACTCCCCGGGGACATACTGAAGCTTTCTTT. Translating gives CASTPRGHTEAFF.

This clone was observed a few times. This chain joins TRBV7-9 and TRBJ2-1; 11 bases align to TRBD2. Germline V gene data show CDR1 as SEHNR and CDR2 as FQNEAQ (reference sequence). The CDR3 has 16 residues. J was trimmed by 3 bases and V by 3 bases; bases with no gene match: 4. CDR3 in DNA: TGTGCCAGCAGCTTCATCGGGACTAGCGGCTACAATGAGCAGTTCTTC. It codes for CASSFIGTSGYNEQFF.

The chain links TRBV19 to TRBJ1-1; D may be TRBD1 (5 bases). CDR1 is LNHDA and CDR2 is SQIVND in the germline V gene (reference sequence). Between the trimmed V and J ends, which lost 9 bases and 0 bases, there was a span of 17 bases. This CDR3 has 15 residues. The CDR3 DNA reads TGTGCCAGCTTTGGGACCGCGGGGGTGAACACTGAAGCTTTCTTT. Protein: CASFGTAGVNTEAFF. Looking up the rest from reference TRBV19 and TRBJ1-1 gives the full variable domain: DGGITQSPKYLFRKEGQNVTLSCEQNLNHDAMYWYRQDPGQGLRLIYYSQIVNDFQKGDIAEGYSVSREKKESFPLTVTSAQKNPTAFYLCASFGTAGVNTEAFFGQGTRLTVV.

This chain uses TRBV28 with TRBJ2-2, with TRBD2 matching over 7 bases. V was clipped by 5 bases and J by 8 bases; unmatched bases: 17. Germline CDR1 reads MDHEN; CDR2 reads SYDVKM. The CDR3 is 17 residues long. As DNA, the CDR3 is TGTGCCAGCAGTCCCGCCAGTGGGGGAGGGCCTAGGGGGGAGCTGTTTTTT. Its translation is CASSPASGGGPRGELFF.